The next 32 T cell receptor beta chains were all read from a single sample in a study of blood T cell repertoires in COVID-19. Some clones are missing from TCRdb's copy, which holds only in-frame ones; the method was immunoSEQ multiplex PCR. In the table there are some 180,000 clones, around 75% of which are singletons. The material sequenced was peripheral blood. Receptors originate from a woman in her thirties or forties with COVID-19, enrolled during active disease.

This rearrangement joins TRBV11-1 to TRBJ1-2, with TRBD1 matching over 9 bases. With 1 base clipped from V and 7 bases from J, the junction kept 7 bases outside the gene matches. Looked up from germline, CDR1 is SGHAT and CDR2 is FQDESV (reference sequence). CDR3 length equals 15 residues. The CDR3 DNA follows: TGTGCCAGCAGCTTAGGGGGCACAGGGGGCGGTGGCTACACCTTC. It is translated as CASSLGGTGGGGYTF.

Points on this clone: The same CDR3 also results from other DNA sequences found in this sample. The V and J genes are TRBV29-1 and TRBJ2-7; weak D call: TRBD2 (6 bases). Germline values: CDR1 SQVTM, CDR2 ANQGSEA. The V and J ends lost 5 bases and 0 bases respectively, with 8 bases between them. The CDR3 is 12 amino acids. The CDR3: CSVRRGSYEQYF. Written as DNA, the CDR3 is TGCAGCGTTCGGCGGGGCTCCTACGAGCAGTACTTC.

This clone was observed many times. The gene calls are TRBV4-3 and TRBJ2-5; no clear D. Germline values: CDR1 LGHNA, CDR2 YSLEER. The CDR3 spans 16 residues. Deletions cut 0 bases from V and 5 bases from J, with 16 bases between. The CDR3 sequence is CASSQEFSGEVETQYF. The CDR3 nucleotides read TGCGCCAGCAGCCAAGAGTTCTCAGGCGAAGTTGAGACCCAGTACTTC.

The chain combines TRBV5-7 with TRBJ1-2; no clear D. TRBV5-7 is an ORF, and what it does is uncertain. Trimming pared 4 bases from V and 4 bases from J, leaving 8 bases between. CDR3 length: 12 amino acids. In DNA form, the CDR3 reads TGTGCCAGCAGCGAAAGCATCTATGGCTACACCTTC. This codes for CASSESIYGYTF.

The chain recombines TRBV7-6 with TRBJ2-1; TRBD2 agrees at 9 bases. This CDR3 comprises 14 residues. Germline V lookup: CDR1 SGHVS, CDR2 FNYEAQ. J was trimmed by 7 bases and V by 1 base; bases with no gene match: 2. Here the CDR3 reads CASSLEAGGNEQFF. CDR3 sequence (DNA): TGTGCCAGCAGCTTAGAAGCGGGGGGAAATGAGCAGTTCTTC.

V gene TRBV10-3 combines with J gene TRBJ1-1; D is possibly TRBD1 (6 bases). Trimming left V 5 bases short and J 5 bases short, with 15 bases between. The CDR3 has 14 amino acids. Germline lookup yields CDR1 ENHRY and CDR2 SYGVKD. CDR3 in DNA: TGTGCCATCAGTATACAGGGTGCTGGAACTGAAGCTTTCTTT. Translated, it gives CAISIQGAGTEAFF.

The genes are TRBV28 and TRBJ2-7, with D perhaps matching TRBD2 (5 bases). Germline-derived CDR1 and CDR2 are MDHEN and SYDVKM. The V end lost 3 bases, the J end lost 5 bases, and 8 bases lay between the germline ends. CDR3 length: 12 residues. The CDR3 region is CASSFGLNEQYF. CDR3 DNA sequence: TGTGCCAGCAGTTTCGGACTGAACGAGCAGTACTTC.

V is TRBV29-1 and J is TRBJ1-1; 11 positions match TRBD1. CDR3 size: 15 residues. Germline V CDR1 and CDR2: SQVTM, ANQGSEA. With V trimmed by 8 bases and J by 4 bases, 12 bases remained unmatched. The CDR3 nucleotides read TGCAGCCATGTAGGACAGGGGGCCCCGAGCACTGAAGCTTTCTTT. Translated, it gives CSHVGQGAPSTEAFF.

The chain recombines TRBV9 with TRBJ2-3; 10 positions agree with TRBD2. Germline values: CDR1 SGDLS, CDR2 YYNGEE. Germline trimming cut 2 bases from V and 2 bases from J; bases unmatched to any gene: 5. The CDR3 extends over 16 amino acids. CDR3 sequence: CASSVGLAENTDTQYF. The CDR3 nucleotides are TGTGCCAGCAGCGTTGGACTAGCGGAAAACACAGATACGCAGTATTTT.

This clone was picked up one time. The chain combines TRBV11-3 with TRBJ2-2; D remains unclear. Germline-derived CDR1 and CDR2 are SGHNT and YENEEA. Trimming shortened V by 3 bases and J by 4 bases, and 12 bases separated the two germline ends. There are 15 residues in the CDR3. The CDR3 spells CASSLRFPFTGELFF. The CDR3 coding sequence is TGTGCCAGCAGCTTGAGGTTCCCGTTCACCGGGGAGCTGTTTTTT. The full variable domain, with the rest looked up from reference TRBV11-3 and TRBJ2-2, is EAGVVQSPRYKIIEKKQPVAFWCNPISGHNTLYWYLQNLGQGPELLIRYENEEAVDDSQLPKDRFSAERLKGVDSTLKIQPAELGDSAVYLCASSLRFPFTGELFFGEGSRLTVL.

This chain links TRBV7-8 with TRBJ1-1; 7 bases fit TRBD1. From germline, CDR1 is SGHVS and CDR2 FQNEAQ. With V trimmed by 5 bases and J by 0 bases, 6 bases remained unmatched. This CDR3 is built from 15 residues. The CDR3 here is CASSPGQEMNTEAFF. In DNA form, the CDR3 reads TGTGCCAGCAGCCCCGGACAGGAAATGAACACTGAAGCTTTCTTT.

The gene calls are TRBV30 and TRBJ2-2; 13 bases fit TRBD2. CDR1 GTSNPN and CDR2 SVGIG come from the germline V gene (reference sequence). Losses at the gene ends were 4 bases for V and 7 bases for J; bases not matched to a gene: 6. The CDR3 has 15 amino acids. DNA of the CDR3: TGTGCCTGGACCCGACTAGCGGGGGGAAGCGGGGAGCTGTTTTTT. Protein: CAWTRLAGGSGELFF.

The chain is built from TRBV2 and TRBJ1-1; maybe TRBD1 (6 bases). Germline V gene lookup returns CDR1 SNHLY and CDR2 FYNNEI. The germline V and J ends were trimmed by 4 bases and 1 base, with 13 bases remaining between them. This CDR3 comprises 15 residues. The CDR3 loop is CASSVQGLKNTEAFF. Written as DNA, the CDR3 is TGTGCCAGCAGTGTACAGGGTCTCAAGAACACTGAAGCTTTCTTT. Using reference TRBV2 and TRBJ1-1 for the parts outside the CDR3, the full variable domain is EPEVTQTPSHQVTQMGQEVILRCVPISNHLYFYWYRQILGQKVEFLVSFYNNEISEKSEIFDDQFSVERPDGSNFTLKIRSTKLEDSAMYFCASSVQGLKNTEAFFGQGTRLTVV.

This clone was detected a few times. V gene TRBV11-2 combines with J gene TRBJ2-3; 8 nucleotides agree with TRBD1. With 0 bases clipped from V and 6 bases from J, the junction kept 8 bases outside the gene matches. There are 16 residues in the CDR3. CDR1 and CDR2 from the germline V gene are SGHAT and FQNNGV. The CDR3 coding sequence is TGTGCCAGCAGCTTAGATCTGGGACAGGCCTTCGATACGCAGTATTTT. This codes for CASSLDLGQAFDTQYF.

The J gene is TRBJ2-5, the V gene TRBV10-3; unclear D gene. Germline V gene data show CDR1 as ENHRY and CDR2 as SYGVKD. CDR3 length: 13 residues. V was cut by 3 bases and J by 1 base, with 6 bases left in between. CDR3 in amino acids: CAISDLTQETQYF. CDR3 sequence (DNA): TGTGCCATCAGTGATCTAACCCAAGAGACCCAGTACTTC.

J is TRBJ2-7 and V is TRBV6-2 or TRBV6-3; D call uncertain. This CDR3 spans 14 amino acids. V lost 2 bases and J 5 bases, leaving 13 bases between the germline ends. Germline CDR1 and CDR2: MNHEY and SVGEGT. CDR3 sequence (DNA): TGTGCCAGCAGTTACGTCGGCCTTCGGGACGAGCAGTACTTC. Translation gives CASSYVGLRDEQYF.

The V and J genes are TRBV6-6 and TRBJ2-7; D possibly corresponds to TRBD1 (5 bases). CDR1 and CDR2 (germline): MNHNY, SVGAGI (reference sequence). V was clipped by 5 bases and J by 2 bases, with 10 bases between them. This CDR3 comprises 13 residues. CDR3 in DNA: TGTGCCAGCAGTAGGGGCCCAGCCTACGAGCAGTACTTC. Residues: CASSRGPAYEQYF.

V and J are TRBV29-1 and TRBJ1-1, with D uncertain. V was trimmed by 6 bases and J by 0 bases, leaving 8 bases between them. Germline-derived CDR1 and CDR2 are SQVTM and ANQGSEA. This CDR3 spans 12 amino acids. The CDR3 loop reads CSVQIMNTEAFF. The CDR3 DNA reads as TGCAGCGTCCAGATTATGAACACTGAAGCTTTCTTT.

V usage is TRBV29-1 and J usage is TRBJ1-1, with no clear D. The germline V gene encodes CDR1 SQVTM and CDR2 ANQGSEA. V dropped 7 bases and J dropped 4 bases, with 16 bases sitting between them. The CDR3 is 13 residues long. The CDR3 reads CSAGGNRGTEAFF. The DNA for the CDR3 is TGCAGCGCTGGTGGAAATCGAGGCACTGAAGCTTTCTTT.

The chain is built from TRBV18 and TRBJ2-5; D call uncertain. V lost 0 bases and J lost 0, with 5 bases in between. The CDR3 contains 14 residues. Looked up from germline, CDR1 is KGHSH and CDR2 is LQKENI. The CDR3 sequence is CASSPPNYQETQYF. The CDR3 nucleotides read TGTGCCAGCTCACCACCGAACTACCAAGAGACCCAGTACTTC.

This chain uses TRBV3-1 (or the pseudogene TRBV3-2) with TRBJ2-5; D is perhaps TRBD2 (6 bases). CDR3 size: 14 residues. The germline gives CDR1 LGHDT, CDR2 YNNKEL (reference sequence). V was cut by 2 bases and J by 3 bases, with 10 bases left in between. The CDR3 is CASSQFSGEETQYF. The CDR3 DNA reads TGTGCCAGCAGCCAATTTAGCGGAGAAGAGACCCAGTACTTC.

The chain is built from TRBV5-4 and TRBJ1-1, with 9 bases lining up with TRBD1. Per germline, CDR1 SGHNT and CDR2 YYREEE (reference sequence). The CDR3 length is 15 residues. J lost 5 bases, V lost 1 base, and 6 bases had no gene match. The CDR3 is CASSLPTGGGTEAFF. Here the CDR3 DNA reads TGTGCCAGCAGCTTGCCTACAGGGGGCGGAACTGAAGCTTTCTTT.

The chain uses TRBV28 and TRBJ1-2; a possible D gene is TRBD1 (6 bases). Trimming removed 5 bases from V and 6 bases from J, with 16 bases in between. CDR3 length: 14 amino acids. CDR1 and CDR2 (germline): MDHEN, SYDVKM. CDR3 coding DNA: TGTGCCAGCAGTCCGCCTCAGGACAGAGATGGCTACACCTTC. As protein: CASSPPQDRDGYTF.

This clone has only a few counts. The chain links TRBV5-5 to TRBJ1-2, with a possible D match to TRBD1 (5 bases). Germline V lookup: CDR1 SGHKS, CDR2 YYEKEE (reference sequence). CDR3 length equals 15 residues. V shed 1 base and J shed 8 bases, with 18 bases lying between them. CDR3 amino acids: CASSLISGHRLGYTF. CDR3 coding DNA: TGTGCCAGCAGCTTGATATCTGGACACCGATTAGGCTACACCTTC. Full variable domain (outside the CDR3, taken from reference TRBV5-5 and TRBJ1-2): DAGVTQSPTHLIKTRGQQVTLRCSPISGHKSVSWYQQVLGQGPQFIFQYYEKEERGRGNFPDRFSARQFPNYSSELNVNALLLGDSALYLCASSLISGHRLGYTFGSGTRLTVV.

This chain connects TRBV11-1 to TRBJ2-5; 8 nucleotides align to TRBD1. CDR3 size: 16 residues. V shed 4 bases, J shed 2 bases, and the junction held 9 bases outside the gene matches. Looked up from germline, CDR1 is SGHAT and CDR2 is FQDESV (reference sequence). Here the CDR3 DNA reads TGTGCCAGCAGCTACCCCCGGACAGGGTCTCAAGAGACCCAGTACTTC. Protein sequence: CASSYPRTGSQETQYF.

This sequence joins TRBV28 and TRBJ1-2; weak D call: TRBD1 (6 bases). Looked up from germline, CDR1 is MDHEN and CDR2 is SYDVKM. With 7 bases removed from V and 0 bases from J, the gap between germline ends came to 15 bases. The CDR3 contains 15 residues. CDR3 DNA sequence: TGTGCCAGCAAGCGCCGGGACACCTCTAACTATGGCTACACCTTC. This translates into CASKRRDTSNYGYTF.

This sequence joins TRBV7-9 and TRBJ2-1; maybe TRBD2 (6 bases). V was clipped by 8 bases and J by 1 base, with 15 bases between them. Germline CDR1 and CDR2: SEHNR and FQNEAQ (reference sequence). The CDR3 is 15 residues long. This CDR3 reads CASQPWGESYNEQFF. In DNA form, the CDR3 reads TGTGCCAGCCAGCCGTGGGGGGAGTCCTACAATGAGCAGTTCTTC.

The V call is TRBV19, the J call TRBJ1-5, with 7 bases identical to TRBD1. Per germline, CDR1 LNHDA and CDR2 SQIVND (reference sequence). This CDR3 is 13 amino acids long. V was pared by 5 bases and J by 10 bases, with 8 bases of the junction left unmatched. The CDR3 loop reads CASSPTGVPPQHF. The CDR3 coding sequence is TGTGCCAGTAGTCCAACAGGGGTTCCACCCCAGCATTTT.

This clone came up a few times. J is TRBJ1-4 and V is TRBV10-3; 7 nucleotides line up with TRBD1. This CDR3 is built from 13 residues. The V gene end was trimmed by 11 bases and the J gene end by 5 bases; junction bases not matched to a gene: 8. CDR1 is ENHRY, CDR2 SYGVKD, per germline. The chain's CDR3 is CASRGTVNEKLFF. CDR3 nucleotide sequence: TGTGCCTCCCGAGGGACAGTCAATGAAAAACTGTTTTTT.

The chain uses TRBV9 and TRBJ2-5; D is undetermined. V was pared by 0 bases and J by 1 base, with 7 bases between. The CDR3 is made up of 14 amino acids. Looked up from germline, CDR1 is SGDLS and CDR2 is YYNGEE. CDR3: CASSVGPSQETQYF. The CDR3 DNA reads as TGTGCCAGCAGCGTAGGTCCGTCCCAAGAGACCCAGTACTTC.

This clone was counted a few times. The chain recombines TRBV25-1 with TRBJ1-5, with TRBD1 matching 7 bases. Unmatched junction bases numbered 7, after V lost 2 bases and J lost 3 bases. This CDR3 is built from 16 residues. CDR1 MGHDK and CDR2 SYGVNS come from the germline V gene. The CDR3: CASSERQGRSNQPQHF. CDR3 in DNA: TGTGCCAGCAGTGAAAGACAGGGACGCTCCAATCAGCCCCAGCATTTT.

This clone appeared once. CDR3 protein: CASSSETGEDTYGYTF. For the CDR3, the DNA is TGCGCCAGCAGCTCTGAAACAGGGGAGGATACCTATGGCTACACCTTC. The genes are TRBV5-1 and TRBJ1-2, with 7 bases aligning to TRBD1. Germline V gene sequence: CDR1 SGHRS, CDR2 YFSETQ. V lost 3 bases and J lost 4; bases outside the gene matches: 12. CDR3 length: 16 amino acids.